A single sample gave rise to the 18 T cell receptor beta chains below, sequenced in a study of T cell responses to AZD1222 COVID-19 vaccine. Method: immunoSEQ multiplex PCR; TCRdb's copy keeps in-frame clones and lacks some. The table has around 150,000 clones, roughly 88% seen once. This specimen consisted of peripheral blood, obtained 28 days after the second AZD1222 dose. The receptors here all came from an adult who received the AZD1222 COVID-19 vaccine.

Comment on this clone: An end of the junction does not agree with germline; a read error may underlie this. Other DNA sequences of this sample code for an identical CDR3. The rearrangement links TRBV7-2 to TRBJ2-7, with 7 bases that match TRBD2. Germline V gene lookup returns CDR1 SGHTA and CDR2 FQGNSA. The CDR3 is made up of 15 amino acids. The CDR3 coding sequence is TGTGCCAGCAGCCCCCCGGCGGGAGCTGCCTACGAACAGTACTTC. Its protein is CASSPPAGAAYEQYF.

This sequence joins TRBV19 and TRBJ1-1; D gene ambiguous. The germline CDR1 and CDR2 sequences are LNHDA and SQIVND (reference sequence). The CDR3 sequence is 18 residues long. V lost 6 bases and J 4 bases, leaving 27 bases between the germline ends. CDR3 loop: CASRRNQVGISYGTEAFF. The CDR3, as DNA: TGTGCCAGTAGACGAAATCAGGTGGGGATCTCGTACGGCACTGAAGCTTTCTTT. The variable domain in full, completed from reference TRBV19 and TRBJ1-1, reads DGGITQSPKYLFRKEGQNVTLSCEQNLNHDAMYWYRQDPGQGLRLIYYSQIVNDFQKGDIAEGYSVSREKKESFPLTVTSAQKNPTAFYLCASRRNQVGISYGTEAFFGQGTRLTVV.

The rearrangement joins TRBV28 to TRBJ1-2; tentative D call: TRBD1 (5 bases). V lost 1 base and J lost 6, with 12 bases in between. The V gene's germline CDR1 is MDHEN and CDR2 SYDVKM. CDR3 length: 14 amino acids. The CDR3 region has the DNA TGTGCCAGCAGTTTATCCCGGGGGAGAGATGGCTACACCTTC. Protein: CASSLSRGRDGYTF.

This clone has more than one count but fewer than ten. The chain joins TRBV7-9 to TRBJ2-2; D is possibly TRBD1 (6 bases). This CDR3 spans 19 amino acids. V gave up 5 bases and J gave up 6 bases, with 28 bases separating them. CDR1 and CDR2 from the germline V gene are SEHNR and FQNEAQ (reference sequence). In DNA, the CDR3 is TGTGCCAGCAGCCCTTACACAGGGCAGTCGGGAAGGGATGCCGGGGAGCTGTTTTTT. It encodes CASSPYTGQSGRDAGELFF.

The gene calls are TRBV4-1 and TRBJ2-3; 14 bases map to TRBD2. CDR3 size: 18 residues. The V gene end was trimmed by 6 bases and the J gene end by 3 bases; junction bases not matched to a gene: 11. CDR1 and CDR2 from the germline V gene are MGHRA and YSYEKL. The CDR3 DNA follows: TGCGCCAGCAGACCGACTAGCGGGGGGGGACATATTACAGATACGCAGTATTTT. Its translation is CASRPTSGGGHITDTQYF.

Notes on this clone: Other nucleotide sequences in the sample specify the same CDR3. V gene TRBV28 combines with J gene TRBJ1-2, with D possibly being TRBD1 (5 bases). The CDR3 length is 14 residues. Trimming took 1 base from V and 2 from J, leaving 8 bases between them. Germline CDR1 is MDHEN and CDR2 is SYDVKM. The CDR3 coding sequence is TGTGCCAGCAGTTTATATCGGGGGAACTATGGCTACACCTTC. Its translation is CASSLYRGNYGYTF.

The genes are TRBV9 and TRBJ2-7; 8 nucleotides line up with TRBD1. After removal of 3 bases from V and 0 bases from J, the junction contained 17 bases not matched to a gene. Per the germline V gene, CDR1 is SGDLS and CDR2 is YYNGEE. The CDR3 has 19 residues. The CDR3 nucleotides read TGTGCCAGCAGCGAGATAAATTGGGGGCGACAGGGGAGCTCCTACGAGCAGTACTTC. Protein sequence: CASSEINWGRQGSSYEQYF.

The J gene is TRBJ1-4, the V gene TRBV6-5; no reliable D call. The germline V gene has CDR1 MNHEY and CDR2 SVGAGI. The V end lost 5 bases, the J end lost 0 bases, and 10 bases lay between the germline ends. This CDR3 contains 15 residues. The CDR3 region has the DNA TGTGCCAGCAGTCGAGGTGGGGCAACTAATGAAAAACTGTTTTTT. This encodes CASSRGGATNEKLFF.

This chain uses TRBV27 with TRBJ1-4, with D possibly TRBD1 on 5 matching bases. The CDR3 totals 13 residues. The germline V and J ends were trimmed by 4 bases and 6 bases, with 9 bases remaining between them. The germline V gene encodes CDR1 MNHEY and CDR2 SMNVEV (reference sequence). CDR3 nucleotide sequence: TGTGCCAGCAGTTCCCAAGGGGATGAAAAACTGTTTTTT. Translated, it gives CASSSQGDEKLFF.

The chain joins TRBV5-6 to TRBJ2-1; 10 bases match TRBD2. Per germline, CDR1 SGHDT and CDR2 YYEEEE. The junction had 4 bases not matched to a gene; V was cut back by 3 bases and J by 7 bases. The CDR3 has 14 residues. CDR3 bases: TGTGCCAGCAGCTCCGGACTAGCGGTTAATGAGCAGTTCTTC. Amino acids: CASSSGLAVNEQFF.

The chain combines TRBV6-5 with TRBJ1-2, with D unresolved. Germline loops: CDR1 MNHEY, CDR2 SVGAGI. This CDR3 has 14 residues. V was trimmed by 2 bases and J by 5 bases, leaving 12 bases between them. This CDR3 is CASSYRGNSYGYTF. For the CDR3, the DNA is TGTGCCAGCAGTTACCGGGGAAACTCTTATGGCTACACCTTC.

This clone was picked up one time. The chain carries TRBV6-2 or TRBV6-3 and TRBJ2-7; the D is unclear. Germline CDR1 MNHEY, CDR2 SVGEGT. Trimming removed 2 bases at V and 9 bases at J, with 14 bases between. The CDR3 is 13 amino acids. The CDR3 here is CASSYPLTAWQYF. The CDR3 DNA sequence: TGTGCCAGCAGTTACCCACTAACGGCGTGGCAGTACTTC.

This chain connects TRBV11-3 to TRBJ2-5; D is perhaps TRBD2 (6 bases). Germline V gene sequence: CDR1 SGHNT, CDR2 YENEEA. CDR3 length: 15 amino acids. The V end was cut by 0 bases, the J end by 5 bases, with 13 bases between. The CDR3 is CASSLDSGVGETQYF. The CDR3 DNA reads TGTGCCAGCAGCTTAGATTCGGGGGTTGGGGAGACCCAGTACTTC.

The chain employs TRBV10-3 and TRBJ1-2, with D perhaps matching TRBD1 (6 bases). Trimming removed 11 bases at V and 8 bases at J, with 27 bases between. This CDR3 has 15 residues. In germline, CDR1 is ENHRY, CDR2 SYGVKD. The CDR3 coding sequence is TGTGCCCTCCGGCAGGGAGGGGGACTCCCCAGCGGCTACACCTTC. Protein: CALRQGGGLPSGYTF.

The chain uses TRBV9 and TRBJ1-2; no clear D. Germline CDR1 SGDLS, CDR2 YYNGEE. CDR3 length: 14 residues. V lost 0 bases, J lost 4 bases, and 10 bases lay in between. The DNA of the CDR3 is TGTGCCAGCAGCGTAGAAGACATCAGCTATGGCTACACCTTC. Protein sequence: CASSVEDISYGYTF.

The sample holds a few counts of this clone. CDR3 amino acids: CASSPLQRTQTDTQYF. DNA for the CDR3: TGTGCCAGCAGTCCCCTCCAGCGGACCCAAACAGATACGCAGTATTTT. This chain links TRBV27 with TRBJ2-3, with a weak D call TRBD2 (5 bases). Germline CDR1 reads MNHEY; CDR2 reads SMNVEV (reference sequence). The CDR3 is 16 residues long. Between the trimmed V and J ends, which lost 5 bases and 3 bases, there was a span of 18 bases.

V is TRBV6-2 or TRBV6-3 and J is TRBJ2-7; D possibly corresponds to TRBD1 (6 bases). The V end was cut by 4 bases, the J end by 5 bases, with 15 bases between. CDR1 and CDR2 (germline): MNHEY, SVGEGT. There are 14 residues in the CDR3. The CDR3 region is CASSFRDTKDEQYF. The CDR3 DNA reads TGTGCCAGCAGTTTCCGGGACACGAAGGACGAGCAGTACTTC.

CDR3 sequence: CATGTGGFYEQYF. The CDR3 DNA reads as TGTGCCACAGGGACAGGGGGTTTCTACGAGCAGTACTTC. The chain is built from TRBV10-3 and TRBJ2-7; 11 bases are a match to TRBD1. The CDR3 is 13 residues long. Germline trimming cut 10 bases from V and 3 bases from J; bases unmatched to any gene: 5. CDR1 is ENHRY and CDR2 is SYGVKD in the germline V gene.